Below are 22 T cell receptor beta chains sequenced from a single sample in a study of CD8+ T cells in alopecia areata. RNA was extracted and reverse transcribed into cDNA as the sequencing template. Using immunoSEQ multiplex PCR, the repertoire was profiled, and TCRdb retains in-frame clones only, with some absent. The table records about 120,000 clones, around 64% of them present only once. The sample comprised CD4+ T cells sorted from blood. The receptor set was obtained from a human donor in good health.

Turning to this clone: In the same sample, other DNA sequences code for this CDR3. The rearrangement uses TRBV7-9 and TRBJ1-6; D gene uncertain. This CDR3 spans 13 amino acids. Germline lookup yields CDR1 SEHNR and CDR2 FQNEAQ (reference sequence). Trimming removed 1 base from V and 9 bases from J, with 7 bases in between. The CDR3 bases are TGTGCCAGCAGCTTAGGAACTGTTTCACCCCTCCACTTT. Amino acid sequence: CASSLGTVSPLHF.

The chain is built from TRBV7-9 and TRBJ2-2; a possible D gene is TRBD1 (6 bases). The CDR3 contains 16 residues. Per germline, CDR1 SEHNR and CDR2 FQNEAQ (reference sequence). Trimming removed 1 base from V and 1 base from J, with 10 bases in between. The CDR3, as DNA: TGTGCCAGCAGCTTAGTCGGACAGTTGAACACCGGGGAGCTGTTTTTT. Translation: CASSLVGQLNTGELFF.

The genes are TRBV6-5 and TRBJ2-7; D gene ambiguous. This CDR3 is built from 11 residues. In germline, CDR1 is MNHEY, CDR2 SVGAGI. V was clipped by 7 bases and J by 6 bases, with 10 bases between them. In DNA, the CDR3 is TGTGCCAGCAAAGGATCGGGCGAGCAGTACTTC. It specifies CASKGSGEQYF.

The chain couples TRBV30 to TRBJ1-2, with no clear D. V was shortened by 2 bases and J by 9 bases, with 10 bases between the two germline ends. Germline CDR1 is GTSNPN and CDR2 is SVGIG (reference sequence). The CDR3 spans 11 residues. CDR3 residues: CAWSSGSSYTF. The CDR3 coding sequence is TGTGCCTGGAGTAGTGGCAGCAGCTACACCTTC.

The gene calls are TRBV11-2 and TRBJ2-5; D unresolved. The V gene lost 0 bases and the J gene lost 7 bases, with 6 bases spanning the gap. From germline, CDR1 is SGHAT and CDR2 FQNNGV. The CDR3 spans 12 residues. CDR3 in amino acids: CASSLEVGTQYF. In DNA, the CDR3 is TGTGCCAGCAGCTTAGAAGTGGGGACCCAGTACTTC.

Within the sample, this clone is medium-sized. This chain connects TRBV7-9 to TRBJ1-1; 7 bases match TRBD1. This CDR3 has 14 residues. Germline V lookup: CDR1 SEHNR, CDR2 FQNEAQ (reference sequence). Trimming cost V 7 bases and J 10 bases; bases outside gene matches: 15. The chain's CDR3 is CASTLGGSGRRAFF. CDR3 sequence (DNA): TGTGCCAGCACCCTAGGGGGCTCGGGGCGCCGAGCTTTCTTT.

J is TRBJ1-4 and V is TRBV30; no definite D call. The CDR3 is 15 amino acids. Germline V gene lookup returns CDR1 GTSNPN and CDR2 SVGIG (reference sequence). Trimming stripped 3 bases from V and 7 bases from J, with 18 bases between. The CDR3 region is CAWSDGLRTGEKLFF. For the CDR3, the DNA is TGTGCCTGGAGCGACGGACTAAGGACCGGTGAAAAACTGTTTTTT.

The chain recombines TRBV5-1 with TRBJ2-2; tentatively, D is TRBD1 or TRBD2 (5 bases each). V dropped 4 bases and J dropped 5 bases, with 12 bases sitting between them. CDR1 is SGHRS, CDR2 YFSETQ, per germline. The CDR3 loop spans 14 amino acids. Here the CDR3 reads CASSRDDGTGELFF. The DNA for the CDR3 is TGCGCCAGCAGCAGGGACGATGGGACCGGGGAGCTGTTTTTT.

The chain combines TRBV30 with TRBJ2-1; TRBD2 is a possible D gene (5 bases). V lost 2 bases to trimming and J lost 1 base, with 9 bases between them. The CDR3 is 14 amino acids. Germline V gene data show CDR1 as GTSNPN and CDR2 as SVGIG (reference sequence). CDR3 residues: CAWSLWTSYNEQFF. CDR3 sequence (DNA): TGTGCCTGGAGTCTTTGGACTTCCTACAATGAGCAGTTCTTC.

The V gene is TRBV5-6, the J gene TRBJ2-7, with D possibly being TRBD2 (6 bases). Trimming stripped 3 bases from V and 3 bases from J, with 13 bases between. The germline V gene has CDR1 SGHDT and CDR2 YYEEEE. The CDR3 totals 14 residues. The CDR3: CASSSGLSYYEQYF. CDR3 bases: TGTGCCAGCAGCTCGGGACTCTCGTACTACGAGCAGTACTTC.

There are a few counts of this clone. The V and J genes are TRBV29-1 and TRBJ1-1; D might be TRBD1 (6 bases). The CDR3 runs to 13 residues. The germline CDR1 and CDR2 sequences are SQVTM and ANQGSEA. The V end was cut by 7 bases, the J end by 2 bases, with 14 bases between. The CDR3 sequence is CSGRQARNTEAFF. As DNA, the CDR3 is TGCAGCGGCCGACAGGCTCGAAACACTGAAGCTTTCTTT.

V and J are TRBV15 and TRBJ1-1; D uncertain. The CDR3 loop spans 13 amino acids. In germline, CDR1 is LNHNV, CDR2 YYDKDF (reference sequence). V lost 6 bases and J 1 base, leaving 9 bases between the germline ends. The CDR3 is CATRLGSNTEAFF. In nucleotides, the CDR3 is TGTGCCACCAGACTGGGGTCGAACACTGAAGCTTTCTTT. Complete variable domain (other parts from reference TRBV15 and TRBJ1-1): DAMVIQNPRYQVTQFGKPVTLSCSQTLNHNVMYWYQQKSSQAPKLLFHYYDKDFNNEADTPDNFQSRRPNTSFCFLDIRSPGLGDTAMYLCATRLGSNTEAFFGQGTRLTVV.

The chain joins TRBV29-1 to TRBJ2-5; D is unresolved. There are 12 residues in the CDR3. Deletions cut 4 bases from V and 2 bases from J, with 8 bases between. Germline V lookup: CDR1 SQVTM, CDR2 ANQGSEA. The CDR3 reads CSVVGLQETQYF. Here the CDR3 DNA reads TGCAGCGTTGTTGGCCTACAAGAGACCCAGTACTTC.

This clone was observed many times. The chain links TRBV6-6 to TRBJ2-7; D is possibly TRBD1 (5 bases). Germline assignment: CDR1 MNHNY and CDR2 SVGAGI (reference sequence). Trimming removed 2 bases from V and 1 base from J, with 9 bases in between. CDR3 length: 14 residues. The CDR3 spells CASSYLTASYEQYF. The DNA of the CDR3 is TGTGCCAGCAGTTACCTGACAGCATCCTACGAGCAGTACTTC.

The rearrangement joins TRBV6-6 to TRBJ1-2; D perhaps matches TRBD1 (5 bases). The CDR3 covers 14 residues. Per germline, CDR1 MNHNY and CDR2 SVGAGI (reference sequence). The V end was cut by 6 bases, the J end by 6 bases, with 17 bases between. DNA of the CDR3: TGTGCCAGCAGCCCCTCCGGCCGAGGGGATGGCTACACCTTC. Translated: CASSPSGRGDGYTF.

V usage is TRBV19 and J usage is TRBJ1-2; D uncertain. The V end lost 0 bases, the J end lost 6 bases, and 8 bases lay between the germline ends. The V gene's germline CDR1 is LNHDA and CDR2 SQIVND (reference sequence). The CDR3 sequence is 13 residues long. CDR3 loop: CASSIEGRDGYTF. The CDR3, as DNA: TGTGCCAGTAGTATAGAGGGGAGAGATGGCTACACCTTC. The variable domain in full, completed from reference TRBV19 and TRBJ1-2, reads DGGITQSPKYLFRKEGQNVTLSCEQNLNHDAMYWYRQDPGQGLRLIYYSQIVNDFQKGDIAEGYSVSREKKESFPLTVTSAQKNPTAFYLCASSIEGRDGYTFGSGTRLTVV.

The chain carries TRBV11-2 and TRBJ1-2; D is perhaps TRBD1 (5 bases). Germline-derived CDR1 and CDR2 are SGHAT and FQNNGV. The CDR3 has 15 residues. V was clipped by 5 bases and J by 2 bases, with 15 bases between them. In DNA form, the CDR3 reads TGTGCCAGCAGCCCCGGGGACTTCGGAAACTATGGCTACACCTTC. Translated, it gives CASSPGDFGNYGYTF.

Concerning this clone itself: At one of its ends the junction is not consistent with the germline gene, which may arise from a read error. The chain joins TRBV9 to TRBJ2-3; either TRBD1 or TRBD2 may supply D (6 bases each). This CDR3 is 12 amino acids long. Germline CDR1 and CDR2: SGDLS and YYNGEE. This chain's CDR3 is CGGKDRTDTQYF. The CDR3, as DNA: TGCGGGGGCAAGGACCGCACAGATACGCAGTATTTT.

This clone occurred once. The chain couples TRBV29-1 to TRBJ2-3; a weak D match, TRBD2 (6 bases). Germline CDR1 and CDR2: SQVTM and ANQGSEA. With 4 bases removed from V and 4 bases from J, the gap between germline ends came to 12 bases. CDR3 length: 13 amino acids. The CDR3 loop reads CSVGLAKPDTQYF. The CDR3, as DNA: TGCAGCGTTGGGCTAGCGAAACCAGATACGCAGTATTTT.

This clone has a handful of counts. The chain is built from TRBV7-2 and TRBJ2-7, with D uncertain. The germline V and J ends were trimmed by 5 bases and 2 bases, with 7 bases remaining between them. Germline CDR1 and CDR2: SGHTA and FQGNSA. The CDR3 totals 12 residues. CDR3 amino acids: CASSPVAYEQYF. For the CDR3, the DNA is TGTGCCAGCAGCCCAGTTGCCTACGAGCAGTACTTC.

The rearrangement links TRBV30 to TRBJ1-2; a possible D gene is TRBD1 (5 bases). This CDR3 spans 10 amino acids. Germline V gene sequence: CDR1 GTSNPN, CDR2 SVGIG (reference sequence). V gave up 7 bases and J gave up 8 bases, with 11 bases separating them. As DNA, the CDR3 is TGTGCCTCAGGGTTGGGCGGCTACACCTTC. Protein: CASGLGGYTF.

This sequence joins TRBV29-1 and TRBJ1-2, with 7 bases that match TRBD1. The V gene end was trimmed by 8 bases and the J gene end by 5 bases; junction bases not matched to a gene: 5. There are 11 residues in the CDR3. CDR1 and CDR2 (germline): SQVTM, ANQGSEA. The CDR3 DNA sequence: TGCAGCTCGGCAGGGGGATATGGCTACACCTTC. The encoded protein is CSSAGGYGYTF.